This T cell receptor (beta chain) emerged from a study of cytomegalovirus exposure and HLA in healthy donors. Regarding this clone: Antigen unknown.

Overall study results and limits: Accurate predictions that matched the HLA-A and HLA-B alleles of most subjects were reportedly made from TCR beta sequences. Among TCR sequences, most were rare, though some public TCRs appeared in many donors.

The CDR3 loop spans 14 amino acids. Deletions cut 4 bases from V and 4 bases from J, with 11 bases between. From germline, CDR1 is SGHDN and CDR2 FVKESK. The PCR had 60 Vbeta and 13 Jbeta primers. The method was immunoSEQ multiplex PCR; TCRdb's version includes in-frame clones alone and lacks a portion of them. The repertoire shows roughly 36,000 clones; the top ten hold about 3%. The TCR comes from a woman in her 30s in good health and CMV-seropositive. V usage is TRBV14 and J usage is TRBJ1-3; weak D call: TRBD1 (5 bases). Sequencing input: PBMCs. CDR3 protein: CASSPLGPGNTIYF. The DNA of the CDR3 is TGTGCCAGCAGCCCATTGGGGCCCGGAAACACCATATATTTT. The variable domain in full, completed from reference TRBV14 and TRBJ1-3, reads EAGVTQFPSHSVIEKGQTVTLRCDPISGHDNLYWYRRVMGKEIKFLLHFVKESKQDESGMPNNRFLAERTGGTYSTLKVQPAELEDSGVYFCASSPLGPGNTIYFGEGSWLTVV.